The entry that follows covers one T cell receptor beta chain sequence. What it binds is not known. The sample originates from a study of cytomegalovirus exposure and HLA in healthy donors. Study observations and caveats: Reportedly, cytomegalovirus status was diagnosed with high sensitivity and specificity.

Produced via immunoSEQ multiplex PCR; TCRdb's table is partial and in-frame only. The sample contains 100,000 to 150,000 clones, more than 70% of which appear only once. The TCR sequence derives from a man under 40 in good health and CMV-seronegative. Sequenced sample: PBMCs.

In DNA, the CDR3 is TGTGCCAGCAGCTTAGCCTATACCTCCTACAATGAGCAGTTCTTC. Translated: CASSLAYTSYNEQFF. The chain combines TRBV7-2 with TRBJ2-1; D unresolved. The V end was cut by 0 bases, the J end by 0 bases, with 6 bases between. The CDR3 extends over 15 amino acids. Germline V CDR1 and CDR2: SGHTA, FQGNSA. The complete variable domain, with remaining parts taken from reference TRBV7-2 and TRBJ2-1, reads GAGVSQSPSNKVTEKGKDVELRCDPISGHTALYWYRQSLGQGLEFLIYFQGNSAPDKSGLPSDRFSAERTGGSVSTLTIQRTQQEDSAVYLCASSLAYTSYNEQFFGPGTRLTVL.